The following is a T cell receptor (beta chain) sequence with its context. What it recognizes is unknown. This specimen comes from a study of response to subunit inactivated influenza vaccine. Findings and limits, study-wide: There was a suggestion from the authors that each seasonal influenza vaccination recruits few new T cells.

The V end lost 0 bases, the J end lost 3 bases, and 12 bases lay between the germline ends. CDR1 is DFQATT and CDR2 is SNEGSKA in the germline V gene (reference sequence). The CDR3 is made up of 15 amino acids. TCRdb used MiXCR to reprocess the RT-PCR reads, holding one entry per CDR3 protein. The sample has about 780,000 distinct CDR3 sequences, 18% seen once; the top ten hold approximately 10%. This rearrangement joins TRBV20-1 to TRBJ1-5; the D gene is possibly TRBD1 (6 bases). The sequence came from a man aged 45-65 years who received an inactivated influenza vaccine. The sequencing used PBMCs from blood, collected approximately 5 days after vaccination. This CDR3 reads CSARDPGGPNQPQHF. The CDR3 region has the DNA TGCAGTGCTAGAGATCCCGGGGGCCCCAATCAGCCCCAGCATTTT.